Presented here are 27 T cell receptor beta chains from one specimen sequenced in a study of PD-1 blockade in mismatch repair-deficient tumors. Sequencing used immunoSEQ multiplex PCR; TCRdb keeps in-frame clones, though not all of them. Of tens of thousands of clones listed, over 75% are singletons. The source material was peripheral blood, sampled 12 weeks after starting pembrolizumab. These TCRs come from an adult with mismatch repair-deficient cancer.

The V call is TRBV4-3, the J call TRBJ2-3; TRBD2 matches 11 bases. From germline, CDR1 is LGHNA and CDR2 YSLEER. The length of the CDR3 is 17 residues. Unmatched junction bases numbered 8, after V lost 0 bases and J lost 6 bases. CDR3 DNA sequence: TGCGCCAGCAGCCAAGATTGGATAGCGGGGGGGAGGGATACGCAGTATTTT. Protein sequence: CASSQDWIAGGRDTQYF.

Concerning this clone: The sample carries other DNA sequences with the same CDR3. V usage is TRBV6-6 and J usage is TRBJ1-4; TRBD1 is a possible D gene (5 bases). In germline, CDR1 is MNHNY, CDR2 SVGAGI (reference sequence). Trimming took off 5 bases at V and 8 bases at J, with 15 bases between the two ends. This CDR3 is built from 14 residues. The CDR3 sequence: CASSRGTAGEKLFF. DNA for the CDR3: TGTGCCAGCAGTCGTGGGACGGCCGGGGAAAAACTGTTTTTT.

The CDR3 loop reads CASTQDRGAEAFF. In nucleotides, the CDR3 is TGCGCCAGCACCCAAGACAGGGGAGCTGAAGCTTTCTTT. The chain employs TRBV10-2 and TRBJ1-1; 8 positions agree with TRBD1. V lost 7 bases, J lost 6 bases, and 7 bases stayed unmatched. This CDR3 comprises 13 residues. Germline V CDR1 and CDR2: WSHSY, SAAADI.

The chain joins TRBV7-3 to TRBJ1-2; 7 nucleotides agree with TRBD1. Trimming took 5 bases from V and 4 from J; bases not matched to a gene: 7. CDR3 length equals 14 residues. CDR1 is SGHTA and CDR2 is FQGTGA in the germline V gene. Written as DNA, the CDR3 is TGTGCCAGCAGCCTTACAGGGGATCCCTATGGCTACACCTTC. It codes for CASSLTGDPYGYTF. Together with reference TRBV7-3 and TRBJ1-2, the CDR3 gives the full variable domain: GAGVSQTPSNKVTEKGKYVELRCDPISGHTALYWYRQSLGQGPEFLIYFQGTGAADDSGLPNDRFFAVRPEGSVSTLKIQRTERGDSAVYLCASSLTGDPYGYTFGSGTRLTVV.

This clone was counted once. The V call is TRBV5-1, the J call TRBJ2-1; TRBD2 matches at 12 bases. Germline V gives CDR1 SGHRS, CDR2 YFSETQ. The ends lost 4 bases at V and 0 bases at J; junction bases unmatched: 11. The CDR3 covers 19 residues. This chain's CDR3 is CASSAGTSGRPLSYNEQFF. Here the CDR3 DNA reads TGCGCCAGCAGCGCTGGGACTAGCGGGCGACCCCTCTCCTACAATGAGCAGTTCTTC. The full variable domain, with the rest looked up from reference TRBV5-1 and TRBJ2-1, is KAGVTQTPRYLIKTRGQQVTLSCSPISGHRSVSWYQQTPGQGLQFLFEYFSETQRNKGNFPGRFSGRQFSNSRSEMNVSTLELGDSALYLCASSAGTSGRPLSYNEQFFGPGTRLTVL.

In DNA, the CDR3 is TGTGCCAGCAGCCCGAGCGGACAGGGGTTCGACGAGCAGTACTTC. Protein sequence: CASSPSGQGFDEQYF. The chain links TRBV7-9 to TRBJ2-7, with TRBD1 identical over 9 bases. V shed 5 bases and J 5 bases; nucleotides not matched to a gene: 10. This CDR3 region has 15 residues. CDR1 SEHNR and CDR2 FQNEAQ come from the germline V gene (reference sequence).

CDR3 bases: TGCGCCAGCAGCTTGGGGTCTAGTAAGGCTGAGACCCAGTACTTC. Its translation is CASSLGSSKAETQYF. The V call is TRBV5-1, the J call TRBJ2-5; D is undetermined. Per germline, CDR1 SGHRS and CDR2 YFSETQ. Trimming stripped 0 bases from V and 5 bases from J, with 14 bases between. The CDR3 spans 15 residues.

The chain has TRBV18 and TRBJ1-1, with 10 bases lining up with TRBD1. The germline V gene has CDR1 KGHSH and CDR2 LQKENI. The trim removed 0 bases at V and 6 bases at J, leaving 10 bases unmatched. There are 17 residues in the CDR3. The CDR3: CASSPPGDRGQFSEAFF. Written as DNA, the CDR3 is TGTGCCAGCTCACCACCTGGCGACAGGGGGCAATTCTCTGAAGCTTTCTTT.

A few counts support this clone. The V and J genes are TRBV7-3 and TRBJ2-7; D call uncertain. The germline V gene encodes CDR1 SGHTA and CDR2 FQGTGA. This CDR3 region has 13 residues. Trimming removed 1 base at V and 4 bases at J, with 8 bases between. The CDR3 is CASSLIPGYEQYF. Written as DNA, the CDR3 is TGTGCCAGCAGCTTAATCCCAGGATACGAGCAGTACTTC.

This chain connects TRBV15 to TRBJ2-5; D uncertain. V was pared by 3 bases and J by 1 base, with 3 bases between. Per germline, CDR1 LNHNV and CDR2 YYDKDF (reference sequence). The CDR3 is 12 amino acids. CDR3 nucleotides: TGTGCCACCAGCAGGATCCAAGAGACCCAGTACTTC. It yields the protein CATSRIQETQYF.

V is TRBV27 and J is TRBJ1-2; weak D call: TRBD1 (6 bases). The V end was cut by 6 bases, the J end by 5 bases, with 13 bases between. Germline V lookup: CDR1 MNHEY, CDR2 SMNVEV (reference sequence). This CDR3 spans 13 amino acids. The CDR3 nucleotides are TGTGCCAGCAGATCCGGGACAAATTATGGCTACACCTTC. This translates into CASRSGTNYGYTF.

The rearrangement uses TRBV6-6 and TRBJ1-2; 7 bases are a match to TRBD1. V was clipped by 2 bases and J by 3 bases; unmatched bases: 3. Per the germline V gene, CDR1 is MNHNY and CDR2 is SVGAGI (reference sequence). The CDR3 has 14 residues. CDR3 sequence: CASSYRGRDYGYTF. In DNA, the CDR3 is TGTGCCAGCAGTTACAGGGGGCGCGACTATGGCTACACCTTC.

The V and J genes are TRBV19 and TRBJ2-7; the match to TRBD1 covers 8 bases. CDR1 is LNHDA, CDR2 SQIVND, per germline (reference sequence). Trimming took 4 bases from V and 6 from J; bases not matched to a gene: 11. This CDR3 is built from 15 residues. For the CDR3, the DNA is TGTGCCAGTAGTAGCACCGGGACAGGAACAACCGAGCAGTACTTC. This encodes CASSSTGTGTTEQYF. Full variable domain (missing parts from reference TRBV19 and TRBJ2-7): DGGITQSPKYLFRKEGQNVTLSCEQNLNHDAMYWYRQDPGQGLRLIYYSQIVNDFQKGDIAEGYSVSREKKESFPLTVTSAQKNPTAFYLCASSSTGTGTTEQYFGPGTRLTVT.

This clone has more than one count but fewer than ten. The gene calls are TRBV4-1 and TRBJ2-1, with no clear D. Germline CDR1 reads MGHRA; CDR2 reads YSYEKL. CDR3 length: 16 residues. Trimming took off 3 bases at V and 3 bases at J, with 15 bases between the two ends. The CDR3 DNA is TGCGCCAGCAGCCAGGTAAACATGGTAAGCTACAATGAGCAGTTCTTC. It is translated as CASSQVNMVSYNEQFF.

As for this clone: Other DNA sequences in the same sample also yield this CDR3. The CDR3 nucleotides are TGTGCCTGGAGTGTACGACGGGAAGAGACCCAGTACTTC. Translating gives CAWSVRREETQYF. The chain recombines TRBV30 with TRBJ2-5; D not resolved. Deletions cut 0 bases from V and 3 bases from J, with 8 bases between. Germline V gene sequence: CDR1 GTSNPN, CDR2 SVGIG (reference sequence). This CDR3 is 13 amino acids long.

This chain uses TRBV2 with TRBJ2-1, with D possibly TRBD1 on 5 matching bases. This CDR3 has 16 residues. Germline V gives CDR1 SNHLY, CDR2 FYNNEI. V was pared by 3 bases and J by 9 bases, with 21 bases between. CDR3 protein: CASSDSRSRASPEQFF. The CDR3 DNA reads TGTGCCAGCAGTGATTCTCGATCCAGGGCCTCGCCTGAGCAGTTCTTC.

The chain has TRBV30 and TRBJ2-7; D is tentatively TRBD1 or TRBD2 (5 bases each). Per the germline V gene, CDR1 is GTSNPN and CDR2 is SVGIG (reference sequence). V was shortened by 2 bases and J by 5 bases, with 13 bases between the two germline ends. The CDR3 length is 13 residues. The CDR3 nucleotides read TGTGCCTGGAGTAAGGGGAGCCAGCACGAGCAGTACTTC. Amino acid sequence: CAWSKGSQHEQYF.

The chain has TRBV14 and TRBJ2-2; D remains unclear. CDR3 length: 15 amino acids. CDR1 and CDR2 (germline): SGHDN, FVKESK. Trimming took off 3 bases at V and 1 base at J, with 9 bases between the two ends. The CDR3 loop is CASSHPTWNTGELFF. The CDR3 bases are TGTGCCAGCAGCCACCCTACCTGGAACACCGGGGAGCTGTTTTTT.

The CDR3 reads CSGSLTGAGEQYF. For the CDR3, the DNA is TGCAGCGGCTCCTTGACAGGGGCCGGCGAGCAGTACTTC. This chain connects TRBV29-1 to TRBJ2-7, with 8 nucleotides matching TRBD1. CDR3 length: 13 residues. V trimming: 7 bases; J trimming: 6 bases; junction bases outside the gene matches: 11. Germline V lookup: CDR1 SQVTM, CDR2 ANQGSEA.

This chain connects TRBV27 to TRBJ1-2; 8 bases match TRBD1. The CDR3 spans 17 residues. Germline trimming cut 4 bases from V and 0 bases from J; bases unmatched to any gene: 10. Germline V gives CDR1 MNHEY, CDR2 SMNVEV (reference sequence). The DNA for the CDR3 is TGTGCCAGCAGTTCGATCCCGGGACAGGCCTCTAACTATGGCTACACCTTC. It translates to CASSSIPGQASNYGYTF.

The chain couples TRBV11-2 to TRBJ1-1, with unresolved D. Trimming took off 5 bases at V and 7 bases at J, with 11 bases between the two ends. Germline-derived CDR1 and CDR2 are SGHAT and FQNNGV. This CDR3 comprises 12 residues. The CDR3 is CASSLPGGEAFF. The CDR3 DNA sequence: TGTGCCAGCAGCCTACCAGGCGGTGAAGCTTTCTTT. Combining the CDR3 with reference TRBV11-2 and TRBJ1-1 gives the whole variable domain EAGVAQSPRYKIIEKRQSVAFWCNPISGHATLYWYQQILGQGPKLLIQFQNNGVVDDSQLPKDRFSAERLKGVDSTLKIQPAKLEDSAVYLCASSLPGGEAFFGQGTRLTVV.

This chain links TRBV29-1 with TRBJ2-3; TRBD2 agrees at 14 bases. The germline CDR1 and CDR2 sequences are SQVTM and ANQGSEA. Unmatched junction bases numbered 4, after V lost 6 bases and J lost 2 bases. The CDR3 is 15 amino acids. CDR3 amino acids: CSVPTSGRVTDTQYF. The CDR3 bases are TGCAGCGTCCCGACTAGCGGGAGGGTCACAGATACGCAGTATTTT.

The gene calls are TRBV5-1 and TRBJ2-5; 14 nucleotides line up with TRBD2. The CDR3 has 21 residues. The germline V gene has CDR1 SGHRS and CDR2 YFSETQ. V trimming: 3 bases; J trimming: 4 bases; junction bases outside the gene matches: 20. CDR3 loop: CASSSNPGTGSGTSGGETQYF. The CDR3 DNA reads TGCGCCAGCAGCTCAAATCCCGGGACAGGGAGCGGGACTAGCGGGGGAGAGACCCAGTACTTC.

The chain carries TRBV11-2 and TRBJ1-4; 9 positions match TRBD1. CDR1 SGHAT and CDR2 FQNNGV come from the germline V gene. The CDR3 is 16 residues long. V dropped 6 bases and J dropped 1; count of bases not matched to a gene: 6. The DNA for the CDR3 is TGTGCCAGCAGTCCACAGGGGGCGCGAACTAATGAAAAACTGTTTTTT. Protein product: CASSPQGARTNEKLFF.

The chain joins TRBV7-9 to TRBJ2-3; tentatively, D is TRBD2 (5 bases). The length of the CDR3 is 14 residues. Trimming removed 7 bases at V and 2 bases at J, with 13 bases between. Germline V gene sequence: CDR1 SEHNR, CDR2 FQNEAQ (reference sequence). The CDR3 nucleotides read TGTGCCAGCACAAGTACGGGAAACACAGATACGCAGTATTTT. Translation gives CASTSTGNTDTQYF. The variable domain in full, with the rest retrieved from reference TRBV7-9 and TRBJ2-3, is DTGVSQNPRHKITKRGQNVTFRCDPISEHNRLYWYRQTLGQGPEFLTYFQNEAQLEKSRLLSDRFSAERPKGSFSTLEIQRTEQGDSAMYLCASTSTGNTDTQYFGPGTRLTVL.

V gene TRBV6-6 combines with J gene TRBJ2-1, with 7 bases aligning to TRBD2. The CDR3 covers 14 residues. The junction had 10 bases not matched to a gene; V was cut back by 8 bases and J by 6 bases. Per the germline V gene, CDR1 is MNHNY and CDR2 is SVGAGI (reference sequence). Here the CDR3 DNA reads TGTGCCAGCCACAGAGACGAGCGGGGCAATGAGCAGTTCTTC. Translating gives CASHRDERGNEQFF.

This rearrangement joins TRBV7-9 to TRBJ2-2; TRBD2 aligns across 10 bases. Germline CDR1 is SEHNR and CDR2 is FQNEAQ (reference sequence). The CDR3 spans 18 residues. The V segment lost 1 base and the J segment 5 bases; nucleotides outside the gene matches: 10. CDR3 loop: CASSLDLSSGRNTGELFF. The CDR3 bases are TGTGCCAGCAGCTTAGACCTATCTAGCGGGAGAAATACCGGGGAGCTGTTTTTT.